The rows below give T cell receptor beta chains drawn from one sample of a study of cytomegalovirus exposure and HLA in healthy donors. Produced via immunoSEQ multiplex PCR; TCRdb's table is partial and in-frame only. The table has about 200,000 clones, more than 75% seen once. The material sequenced was PBMCs. Source of these receptors: a woman aged 45-65 years in good health and CMV-seropositive. CDR3s include the opening cysteine and the closing phenylalanine or tryptophan.

j_call v_call cdr3_aa
TRBJ2-1 TRBV6-5 CASSYRLAGAYEQFF
TRBJ1-6 TRBV6-5 CASSRTSLTNSPLHF
TRBJ1-1 TRBV15 CATSRDLVNTEAFF
TRBJ1-2 TRBV14 CASSQVGQGAVDGYTF
TRBJ2-1 TRBV7-2 CASSLGDSPGQFF
TRBJ1-1 TRBV28 CASFQVWNTEAFF
TRBJ2-5 TRBV30 CAWSVGAVRPTQYF
TRBJ2-6 TRBV19 CASILAGTSGANGLTF
. TRBV5-1 CASSKERTGPYEQYF
TRBJ2-5 TRBV25-1 CASSEYRRGMGETQYF
TRBJ1-6 TRBV6-5 CASSYHTGGNSPLHF
TRBJ2-7 TRBV6-5 CATSPGDSYEQYF
TRBJ2-3 TRBV7-3 CASSPGLAGETDTQYF
TRBJ1-5 TRBV11-2 CASSPGRGYDQPQHF
TRBJ2-5 TRBV27 CASSLSRTSGGFQETQYF
TRBJ2-3 TRBV6-5 CASRGDRETDTQYF
TRBJ2-2 TRBV2 CASRVGQTNTGELFF
TRBJ2-5 TRBV5-1 CASSFKETQYF
TRBJ1-4 TRBV6-5 CASSSFNRGDEKLFF
TRBJ1-3 TRBV5-1 CASSFGSSGNTIYF
TRBJ2-6 TRBV28 CASSARGWGVANGLTF
TRBJ2-2 TRBV2 CASTGDTGELFF
TRBJ2-5 TRBV10-3 CAISESKGVWPETQYF
TRBJ1-6 TRBV2 CASRNDRSSYNSPLHF
TRBJ2-3 TRBV10-3 CAISGSSSTDTQYF
TRBJ2-3 TRBV10-3 CAMGADLMGTDTQYF
TRBJ1-1 TRBV9 CASSKQGVNTEAFF
TRBJ2-7 TRBV6-5 CASSYSFTGGGDEQYF
TRBJ1-3 TRBV6-1 CASSTSGNTIYF
TRBJ2-7 TRBV7-9 CASSPYGVGKPLNYEQYF
TRBJ1-1 TRBV2 CASSFRQNTEAFF
TRBJ2-2 TRBV28 CASSFRRFTGELFF
TRBJ2-5 TRBV7-9 CASSFQGPQETQYF
TRBJ2-5 TRBV25-1 CASIRGGRGETQYF
TRBJ2-1 TRBV7-9 CASSLSTGLAGYEQFF
TRBJ2-7 TRBV10-1 CASSEGGRDEQYF
TRBJ2-2 TRBV27 CASSPRTGWGGELFF
TRBJ2-1 TRBV11-2 CASSLRETSGVEQFF
TRBJ1-4 TRBV18 CASSPGVPSTNEKLFF
TRBJ1-5 TRBV6-5 CASRATDAGNQPQHF
TRBJ1-5 TRBV19 CASSTRGDNQPQHF
TRBJ2-7 TRBV6-1 CASRESGTGYEQYF